These 24 T cell receptor beta chains originate from one sample sequenced in a study of post-analysis software for immune sequencing data (dated by TCRdb to the mid-2010s). These receptors have no identified antigens. Libraries were constructed by PCR. Instrument used: Illumina HiSeq 2500. To reduce PCR and sequencing biases, unique molecular identifiers were incorporated into the TCR beta cDNA libraries. In TCRdb, the public reads were trimmed at Q25 with fastp and aligned with MiXCR, with productive beta chains retained. Rows matching on CDR3 protein sequence are summarized as one entry with the most common DNA and genes. Recorded for this sample are roughly 540,000 distinct CDR3 sequences; approximately 31% of them occurred a single time. The ten largest make up 4.5% to 7.5% of the sample. Overall results and qualifications from the work: Patients showed significantly higher frequencies than controls for several TRBV segments, among them TRBV5-6, TRBV5-1 and TRBV20-1.

The sequencing input was blood. Every receptor here comes from a girl under 18 with multiple sclerosis.

This clonotype has more than one count but fewer than ten. The chain combines TRBV5-1 with TRBJ2-3; unclear D gene. V was clipped by 0 bases and J by 0 bases, with 8 bases between them. Per the germline V gene, CDR1 is SGHRS and CDR2 is YFSETQ. The CDR3 loop spans 15 amino acids. CDR3 coding DNA: TGCGCCAGCAGCTTGGATCTACCCAGCACAGATACGCAGTATTTT. Protein sequence: CASSLDLPSTDTQYF.

The chain carries TRBV7-7 and TRBJ2-3, with 8 bases lining up with TRBD2. Trimming took 1 base from V and 1 from J; bases not matched to a gene: 4. The CDR3 contains 16 residues. Germline V gene data show CDR1 as SSHAT and CDR2 as FNYEAQ (reference sequence). The CDR3 sequence is CASSLEAGGRTDTQYF. The CDR3 nucleotides are TGTGCCAGCAGCTTAGAGGCGGGGGGCCGCACAGATACGCAGTATTTT.

The V and J genes are TRBV24-1 and TRBJ2-1, with 12 bases lining up with TRBD1. CDR1 and CDR2 from the germline V gene are KGHDR and SFDVKD. The CDR3 covers 16 residues. V gave up 3 bases and J gave up 6 bases; unmatched junction bases: 5. In DNA form, the CDR3 reads TGTGCCACCAGTGATCCGGGACAGGGGGCCGGCAATGAGCAGTTCTTC. Amino acids: CATSDPGQGAGNEQFF.

This clonotype has a handful of counts. J is TRBJ2-5 and V is TRBV10-3; 8 bases map to TRBD2. Germline V gene sequence: CDR1 ENHRY, CDR2 SYGVKD. Trimming cost V 2 bases and J 8 bases; bases outside gene matches: 13. This CDR3 is built from 16 residues. CDR3 loop: CAISEIGRGARETQYF. The CDR3 DNA sequence: TGTGCCATCAGTGAGATAGGGCGGGGGGCGCGGGAAACCCAGTACTTC.

CDR3: CASSPLVGGMGEQFF. CDR3 sequence (DNA): TGTGCCAGCAGCCCCCTAGTGGGGGGGATGGGTGAGCAGTTCTTC. V gene TRBV7-2 combines with J gene TRBJ2-1; 7 bases agree with TRBD2. The CDR3 runs to 15 residues. V trimming: 5 bases; J trimming: 9 bases; junction bases outside the gene matches: 13. CDR1 and CDR2 (germline): SGHTA, FQGNSA.

DNA for the CDR3: TGTGCCAGCAGCCCGGGACAGCTATTAACAAACACTGAAGCTTTCTTT. The encoded protein is CASSPGQLLTNTEAFF. The genes are TRBV6-5 and TRBJ1-1; 7 bases map to TRBD1. Germline V gene sequence: CDR1 MNHEY, CDR2 SVGAGI. The CDR3 extends over 16 amino acids. V lost 6 bases, J lost 2 bases, and 12 bases stayed unmatched.

This rearrangement joins TRBV2 to TRBJ2-1, with D tentatively TRBD2 (7 bases). The germline CDR1 and CDR2 sequences are SNHLY and FYNNEI. V was clipped by 7 bases and J by 8 bases, with 15 bases between them. The CDR3 has 13 residues. The CDR3 protein is CASKGGAGDEQFF. CDR3 nucleotide sequence: TGTGCCAGCAAAGGGGGGGCTGGGGATGAGCAGTTCTTC.

This clonotype turned up a few times. CDR3 DNA sequence: TGCAGCGCCCTCGGTAGGCCCAGAACTGAAGCTTTCTTT. It yields the protein CSALGRPRTEAFF. The rearrangement uses TRBV29-1 and TRBJ1-1; D gene unclear. Germline CDR1 and CDR2: SQVTM and ANQGSEA. Trimming pared 7 bases from V and 5 bases from J, leaving 17 bases between. The CDR3 has 13 residues.

CDR3 sequence reads: CSARRPGTGNEQYF. In nucleotides, the CDR3 is TGCAGTGCTAGACGCCCCGGGACTGGTAATGAGCAGTACTTC. The J gene is TRBJ2-7, the V gene TRBV20-1; D may be TRBD2 (6 bases). Germline CDR1 is DFQATT and CDR2 is SNEGSKA (reference sequence). The CDR3 is 14 amino acids. Trimming pared 2 bases from V and 7 bases from J, leaving 18 bases between.

Concerning this clonotype itself: Just one base apart from a much larger clone, this may be a read error. This CDR3 is CASSQDRGGRANVRTF. The DNA for the CDR3 is TGCGCCAGCAGCCAAGATAGGGGTGGACGGGCCAACGTCCGGACTTTC. The chain employs TRBV4-1 and TRBJ2-6; weak D call: TRBD1 (5 bases). This CDR3 is built from 16 residues. CDR1 is MGHRA and CDR2 is YSYEKL in the germline V gene.

This clonotype was found a few times. An end of the junction does not agree with germline; a read error may underlie this. This chain joins TRBV6-4 and TRBJ2-1; TRBD1 matches 8 bases. The CDR3 is made up of 14 amino acids. Germline V gene sequence: CDR1 MRHNA, CDR2 SNTAGT. CDR3 sequence reads: CASSLWTGYTEQFF. The CDR3 DNA reads as TGTGCCAGCAGTCTTTGGACAGGGTACACTGAGCAGTTCTTC.

This sequence joins TRBV7-4 and TRBJ1-4, with 7 bases matching TRBD1. The CDR3 spans 15 residues. V lost 4 bases to trimming and J lost 8 bases; unmatched junction nucleotides: 10. Germline lookup yields CDR1 SGHVT and CDR2 SQSDAQ. CDR3 sequence reads: CASSWSGTENEKLFF. CDR3 DNA: TGTGCCAGCAGCTGGTCCGGGACAGAAAACGAAAAACTGTTTTTT. Together with reference TRBV7-4 and TRBJ1-4, the CDR3 gives the full variable domain: GAGVSQSPRYKVAKRGRDVALRCDSISGHVTLYWYRQTLGQGSEVLTYSQSDAQRDKSGRPSGRFSAERPERSVSTLKIQRTEQGDSAVYLCASSWSGTENEKLFFGSGTQLSVL.

This clonotype was seen more than once but under ten times. The gene calls are TRBV20-1 and TRBJ2-1; D perhaps matches TRBD2 (7 bases). The V gene's germline CDR1 is DFQATT and CDR2 SNEGSKA (reference sequence). Deletions cut 3 bases from V and 4 bases from J, with 13 bases between. The CDR3 spans 14 residues. In DNA, the CDR3 is TGCAGTGCTAGTGCGGGGGCTCTTTACAATGAGCAGTTCTTC. It is translated as CSASAGALYNEQFF.

The rearrangement uses TRBV5-1 and TRBJ1-1; 10 nucleotides align to TRBD1. Germline V CDR1 and CDR2: SGHRS, YFSETQ. This CDR3 region has 14 residues. V gave up 6 bases and J gave up 6 bases; unmatched junction bases: 8. CDR3 region: CASTRQGADSEAFF. DNA for the CDR3: TGCGCCAGCACCAGACAGGGGGCGGACTCTGAAGCTTTCTTT.

The rearrangement joins TRBV12-3 or TRBV12-4 to TRBJ2-5, with a tentative D call TRBD2 (7 bases). V gave up 3 bases and J gave up 2 bases, with 13 bases separating them. There are 15 residues in the CDR3. The CDR3 sequence: CASSFRGATQETQYF. The CDR3 nucleotides are TGTGCCAGCAGTTTCCGGGGGGCAACTCAAGAGACCCAGTACTTC.

With respect to this clonotype: The junction differs from germline at one of its ends, possibly a read error. V usage is TRBV6-6 and J usage is TRBJ2-5; perhaps TRBD2 as D (6 bases). The V gene's germline CDR1 is MNHNY and CDR2 SVGAGI (reference sequence). CDR3 length: 15 amino acids. The DNA for the CDR3 is TGTACCAGCAGACCCCCGGGGAGGCAGCAAGAGACCCAGTACTTC. This encodes CTSRPPGRQQETQYF.

The chain recombines TRBV5-1 with TRBJ2-2; 9 positions match TRBD1. In germline, CDR1 is SGHRS, CDR2 YFSETQ. The CDR3 loop spans 19 amino acids. V was clipped by 2 bases and J by 3 bases; unmatched bases: 14. The CDR3 loop reads CASSFSGTGKFGDTGELFF. CDR3 nucleotide sequence: TGCGCCAGCAGCTTTTCCGGGACAGGGAAGTTCGGGGACACCGGGGAGCTGTTTTTT.

In its sample, this clonotype was seen a few times. The chain couples TRBV20-1 to TRBJ1-2; D not certain. The CDR3 extends over 14 amino acids. CDR1 DFQATT and CDR2 SNEGSKA come from the germline V gene (reference sequence). Trimming removed 0 bases from V and 2 bases from J, with 10 bases in between. CDR3 amino acids: CSARDEGPNYGYTF. CDR3 sequence (DNA): TGCAGTGCTAGAGACGAGGGCCCGAACTATGGCTACACCTTC.

Regarding this clonotype: Its ends do not fully match the called genes, so a read error is possible. V and J are TRBV6-6 and TRBJ2-5; 7 nucleotides align to TRBD1. The CDR3 spans 14 residues. Germline V CDR1 and CDR2: MNHNY, SVGAGI (reference sequence). CDR3 region: CASSYSRQGETLYF. CDR3 sequence (DNA): TGTGCCAGCAGTTACTCGAGACAGGGCGAGACCCTGTACTTC.

This clonotype has only a few counts. This rearrangement joins TRBV4-1 to TRBJ1-6, with D unclear. The length of the CDR3 is 15 residues. The V end was cut by 5 bases, the J end by 10 bases, with 18 bases between. CDR1 and CDR2 from the germline V gene are MGHRA and YSYEKL. DNA for the CDR3: TGCGCCAGCAGCTTGGATAGGGATCCGGGGTCACCCCTCCACTTT. The encoded protein is CASSLDRDPGSPLHF.

This clonotype was counted between two and nine times. The chain is built from TRBV12-3 or TRBV12-4 and TRBJ2-1, with 12 bases fitting TRBD2. The CDR3 is 19 amino acids. V trimming: 5 bases; J trimming: 7 bases; junction bases outside the gene matches: 18. The CDR3 sequence is CASSPNGASGGAVANEQFF. CDR3 nucleotide sequence: TGTGCCAGCAGTCCTAATGGCGCTAGCGGGGGGGCAGTTGCTAATGAGCAGTTCTTC.

This clonotype appeared a few times. V usage is TRBV29-1 and J usage is TRBJ1-1; no clear D. The V end was cut by 4 bases, the J end by 1 base, with 7 bases between. Looked up from germline, CDR1 is SQVTM and CDR2 is ANQGSEA. The CDR3 has 12 residues. The CDR3 DNA sequence: TGCAGCGTTGTGGCGGGGAACACTGAAGCTTTCTTT. This translates into CSVVAGNTEAFF.

This clonotype has just one count. The chain couples TRBV11-3 to TRBJ2-1; D is possibly TRBD1 or TRBD2 (5 bases each). CDR3 size: 17 residues. In germline, CDR1 is SGHNT, CDR2 YENEEA. V was trimmed by 0 bases and J by 0 bases, leaving 12 bases between them. CDR3 sequence: CASSLDLGGNSYNEQFF. CDR3 sequence (DNA): TGTGCCAGCAGCTTAGATCTTGGGGGTAACTCCTACAATGAGCAGTTCTTC. Based on the CDR3 plus reference TRBV11-3 and TRBJ2-1, the full variable domain is EAGVVQSPRYKIIEKKQPVAFWCNPISGHNTLYWYLQNLGQGPELLIRYENEEAVDDSQLPKDRFSAERLKGVDSTLKIQPAELGDSAVYLCASSLDLGGNSYNEQFFGPGTRLTVL.

Here the CDR3 DNA reads TGTGCCAGCAGCCCCGAGACTATCTATGGCTACACCTTC. This sequence encodes CASSPETIYGYTF. V and J are TRBV7-9 and TRBJ1-2; no clear D gene. The CDR3 covers 13 residues. The V gene lost 5 bases and the J gene lost 4 bases, with 11 bases spanning the gap. CDR1 and CDR2 (germline): SEHNR, FQNEAQ (reference sequence).